This is a list of T cell receptor beta chains from one sample in a study of regulatory T cells in long-lasting Graves disease. TCRdb analysed the multiplex PCR reads with MiXCR anew, one entry per CDR3 protein. The data hold around 450,000 distinct CDR3 sequences, with about 17% observed a single time. These same data were also listed under a study on T cells in Graves' hyperthyroidism and ophthalmopathy.

This specimen consisted of peripheral blood mononuclear cells (PBMCs), obtained at new diagnosis, from a patient treated with antithyroid drugs. These receptors all stem from a man in his forties with Graves disease. Both conserved end residues are part of each CDR3. The order of the fields is clone size, D gene, V gene, J gene, CDR3 DNA, CDR3 protein. A D gene is named only where the DNA matches it firmly. A row's size may be missing; if present it is once, few, many or a size class.

>NA|NA|TRBV19|TRBJ2-2
TGTGCCAGTAGGGACTACGGTGCCGGGGAGCTGTTTTTT
CASRDYGAGELFF
>many|NA|TRBV20-1|TRBJ1-2
TGCAGTGCTGAAGGACTCTCGGGGTTCTATGGCTACACCTTC
CSAEGLSGFYGYTF
>few|TRBD1|TRBV7-2|TRBJ1-1
TGTGCCAGCAGCTTAGCCTTAGGGACAGAAAAATTCACTGAAGCTTTCTTT
CASSLALGTEKFTEAFF
>few|NA|TRBV12-3/TRBV12-4|TRBJ2-2
TGTGCCAGCAGTCCCTCCGGGACAGTAAACACCGGGGGGCTGTTTTTT
CASSPSGTVNTGGLFF
>many|NA|TRBV10-3|TRBJ1-5
TGTGCCATCAGTGGGGACATGAGCAATCAGCCCCAGCATTTT
CAISGDMSNQPQHF
>many|TRBD2|TRBV11-1|TRBJ2-2
TGTGCCAGCAGCAGGACTAGCGGGGAGGGGATCCGTGTCGGGGAGCTGTTTTTT
CASSRTSGEGIRVGELFF
>many|NA|TRBV5-4|TRBJ2-1
TGTGCCAGCAGCACACCGGACTATAGCTCCTACAATGAGCAGTTCTTC
CASSTPDYSSYNEQFF
>many|TRBD2|TRBV28|TRBJ2-7
TGTGCCGGCACAGTCGGGGGGAGCTCCTACGAGCAGTACTTC
CAGTVGGSSYEQYF
>NA|TRBD1|TRBV5-1|TRBJ1-4
TGCGCCAGCAGCTTGGGGACAGGCCTAGAAAAACTGTTTTTT
CASSLGTGLEKLFF
>NA|NA|TRBV20-1|TRBJ2-2
TGCAGTGCTAGGAGACGCCGGAACACCGGGGAGCTGTTTTTT
CSARRRRNTGELFF
>many|NA|TRBV30|TRBJ2-1
TGTGCCTGGAGTGTACACGGGGTGAACTACAATGAGCAGTTCTTC
CAWSVHGVNYNEQFF
>NA|NA|TRBV20-1|TRBJ1-4
TGCAGTGCCGCAGGGAGGGTTAATGAAAAACTGTTTTTT
CSAAGRVNEKLFF